Listed here are 22 T cell receptor beta chains from one sample, sequenced in a study of T cell changes during pregnancy in multiple sclerosis. Sequenced by immunoSEQ multiplex PCR; TCRdb stores in-frame clones only, minus some. The sample has approximately 93,000 clones; less than 95% are singletons. The source was peripheral blood, collected before pregnancy. All receptors come from a female donor with multiple sclerosis, enrolled in a pregnancy study.

V usage is TRBV2 and J usage is TRBJ2-2; 12 positions agree with TRBD2. The germline gives CDR1 SNHLY, CDR2 FYNNEI. CDR3 length equals 18 residues. V shed 7 bases and J 5 bases; nucleotides not matched to a gene: 14. CDR3 nucleotides: TGTGCCAGCAAGTCTCGTCTAGCGGGAGGGCCGAGTACCGGGGAGCTGTTTTTT. This translates into CASKSRLAGGPSTGELFF.

The rearrangement uses TRBV23-1 and TRBJ2-7; D perhaps matches TRBD1 (7 bases). TRBV23-1 belongs to the ORF category, with a function that is uncertain. This CDR3 contains 15 residues. Trimming removed 3 bases at V and 2 bases at J, with 14 bases between. CDR3 region: CASSQRGQIPYEQYF. Written as DNA, the CDR3 is TGCGCCAGCAGTCAGCGGGGACAGATCCCCTACGAGCAGTACTTC.

The chain combines TRBV5-1 with TRBJ2-5; possibly TRBD1 for D (5 bases). The V end was cut by 6 bases, the J end by 0 bases, with 15 bases between. Germline CDR1 is SGHRS and CDR2 is YFSETQ. This CDR3 is 15 amino acids long. CDR3 protein: CASKGSGLHQETQYF. Written as DNA, the CDR3 is TGCGCCAGCAAGGGGTCCGGGCTGCACCAAGAGACCCAGTACTTC.

The chain employs TRBV11-1 and TRBJ1-2; 10 positions match TRBD1. The CDR3 loop spans 15 amino acids. Per germline, CDR1 SGHAT and CDR2 FQDESV (reference sequence). After removal of 3 bases from V and 2 bases from J, the junction contained 3 bases not matched to a gene. The CDR3 DNA follows: TGTGCCAGCAGCTTTGGACAGGGGGGGAACTATGGCTACACCTTC. Translated: CASSFGQGGNYGYTF.

In its sample, this clone was seen once. The rearrangement uses TRBV2 and TRBJ2-3, with TRBD1 matching 8 bases. V lost 5 bases and J lost 2; bases outside the gene matches: 15. Germline CDR1 and CDR2: SNHLY and FYNNEI. This CDR3 spans 18 amino acids. The CDR3 DNA reads TGTGCCAGCAGTAAGGACAGGGTTGGGTTTAGGGACACAGATACGCAGTATTTT. It encodes CASSKDRVGFRDTDTQYF.

The chain links TRBV9 to TRBJ2-5; TRBD2 aligns across 11 bases. V was clipped by 6 bases and J by 5 bases; unmatched bases: 9. The CDR3 totals 15 residues. CDR1 and CDR2 from the germline V gene are SGDLS and YYNGEE. CDR3 loop: CASTFTSGGEETQYF. For the CDR3, the DNA is TGTGCCAGCACCTTTACTAGCGGGGGTGAGGAGACCCAGTACTTC.

This rearrangement joins TRBV28 to TRBJ1-2, with D perhaps matching TRBD1 (5 bases). This CDR3 is 14 amino acids long. Germline V gene lookup returns CDR1 MDHEN and CDR2 SYDVKM. Between the trimmed V and J ends, which lost 6 bases and 8 bases, there was a span of 19 bases. CDR3 amino acids: CASSAPSGRRGYTF. Here the CDR3 DNA reads TGTGCCAGCAGCGCCCCCTCAGGGCGGCGAGGCTACACCTTC.

The J gene is TRBJ1-2, the V gene TRBV2; D uncertain. Trimming stripped 6 bases from V and 2 bases from J, with 10 bases between. This CDR3 is built from 13 residues. CDR1 is SNHLY, CDR2 FYNNEI, per germline. CDR3 nucleotides: TGTGCCAGCAGCTTACGGTTGAACTATGGCTACACCTTC. Its translation: CASSLRLNYGYTF.

The chain combines TRBV19 with TRBJ2-4, with a possible D match to TRBD1 (7 bases). The CDR3 consists of 18 residues. Trimming pared 5 bases from V and 6 bases from J, leaving 26 bases between. Germline V gene lookup returns CDR1 LNHDA and CDR2 SQIVND (reference sequence). For the CDR3, the DNA is TGTGCCAGTAGTTCTACCAGACAGACAGGGAGGTCCCTAAACATTCAGTACTTC. Its protein is CASSSTRQTGRSLNIQYF.

The rearrangement links TRBV5-4 to TRBJ1-2; TRBD1 is a possible D gene (5 bases). This CDR3 is built from 13 residues. CDR1 is SGHNT, CDR2 YYREEE, per germline (reference sequence). Trimming took off 2 bases at V and 8 bases at J, with 13 bases between the two ends. CDR3 bases: TGTGCCAGCAGCTTTCCAGGGCGGTCGGGCTACACCTTC. Translated, it gives CASSFPGRSGYTF.

The chain joins TRBV29-1 to TRBJ2-6; TRBD1 is a possible D gene (5 bases). V was trimmed by 7 bases and J by 4 bases, leaving 11 bases between them. CDR1 is SQVTM and CDR2 is ANQGSEA in the germline V gene. This CDR3 has 13 amino acids. The CDR3: CSATGSGANVLTF. The CDR3 DNA reads TGCAGCGCAACAGGCTCCGGGGCCAACGTCCTGACTTTC.

This clone has a handful of counts. This chain connects TRBV10-3 to TRBJ2-1, with TRBD2 matching over 8 bases. This CDR3 has 14 amino acids. Germline CDR1 is ENHRY and CDR2 is SYGVKD. The trim removed 4 bases at V and 7 bases at J, leaving 6 bases unmatched. The CDR3 DNA is TGTGCCATCAGTGCGGGGGGGAGGGGGAATGAGCAGTTCTTC. It codes for CAISAGGRGNEQFF.

V and J are TRBV5-5 and TRBJ2-1; 8 bases map to TRBD1. Germline assignment: CDR1 SGHKS and CDR2 YYEKEE (reference sequence). The CDR3 is 16 residues long. Losses at the gene ends were 1 base for V and 7 bases for J; bases not matched to a gene: 10. The CDR3 spells CASSLPTQGAGNEQFF. In nucleotides, the CDR3 is TGTGCCAGCAGCTTGCCCACCCAGGGGGCGGGGAATGAGCAGTTCTTC.

This sequence joins TRBV11-2 and TRBJ2-3, with 12 bases fitting TRBD2. Germline V gene data show CDR1 as SGHAT and CDR2 as FQNNGV. The CDR3 extends over 17 amino acids. With V trimmed by 5 bases and J by 4 bases, 10 bases remained unmatched. CDR3: CASSTWTSGESADTQYF. CDR3 coding DNA: TGTGCCAGCAGCACTTGGACTAGCGGGGAGAGCGCAGATACGCAGTATTTT.

The chain couples TRBV4-3 to TRBJ2-7; possible D gene TRBD1, 6 bases. V lost 0 bases and J lost 1, with 13 bases in between. The CDR3 length is 16 residues. The germline V gene encodes CDR1 LGHNA and CDR2 YSLEER. The CDR3: CASSQDPDSVSYEQYF. As DNA, the CDR3 is TGCGCCAGCAGCCAAGACCCGGACAGTGTATCCTACGAGCAGTACTTC.

The chain recombines TRBV5-1 with TRBJ2-1; D remains unclear. V was cut by 0 bases and J by 2 bases, with 12 bases left in between. There are 16 residues in the CDR3. Germline V gives CDR1 SGHRS, CDR2 YFSETQ. The DNA of the CDR3 is TGCGCCAGCAGCTTGGCCATGGGCCAGGCCTACAATGAGCAGTTCTTC. The encoded protein is CASSLAMGQAYNEQFF.

The chain recombines TRBV19 with TRBJ1-1; D might be TRBD1 (6 bases). Per germline, CDR1 LNHDA and CDR2 SQIVND (reference sequence). There are 16 residues in the CDR3. V dropped 9 bases and J dropped 3 bases, with 23 bases sitting between them. CDR3 residues: CASCRLTGSGDTEAFF. For the CDR3, the DNA is TGTGCCAGCTGCAGACTCACAGGGAGTGGGGACACTGAAGCTTTCTTT.

V is TRBV29-1 and J is TRBJ1-2; 7 positions agree with TRBD1. The germline CDR1 and CDR2 sequences are SQVTM and ANQGSEA. The CDR3 spans 15 residues. V trimming: 6 bases; J trimming: 0 bases; junction bases outside the gene matches: 10. CDR3 DNA sequence: TGCAGCGTGTCGAAACAGGGGCGAGCTAACTATGGCTACACCTTC. Amino acid sequence: CSVSKQGRANYGYTF. The full variable domain, rest sourced from reference TRBV29-1 and TRBJ1-2, is SAVISQKPSRDICQRGTSLTIQCQVDSQVTMMFWYRQQPGQSLTLIATANQGSEATYESGFVIDKFPISRPNLTFSTLTVSNMSPEDSSIYLCSVSKQGRANYGYTFGSGTRLTVV.

The chain joins TRBV18 to TRBJ2-1; 8 bases fit TRBD1. The CDR3 is made up of 15 amino acids. Germline trimming cut 3 bases from V and 2 bases from J; bases unmatched to any gene: 3. CDR1 is KGHSH, CDR2 LQKENI, per germline. In nucleotides, the CDR3 is TGTGCCAGCTCACCTACAGGGGGTACCTACAATGAGCAGTTCTTC. The encoded protein is CASSPTGGTYNEQFF.

V is TRBV5-8 and J is TRBJ2-3; D might be TRBD1 (5 bases). V was shortened by 3 bases and J by 0 bases, with 14 bases between the two germline ends. The germline CDR1 and CDR2 sequences are SGHTS and YDEGEE. The CDR3 covers 16 residues. The CDR3 bases are TGTGCCAGCAGCTGGGGCAGGGCCGAAAGCACAGATACGCAGTATTTT. This sequence encodes CASSWGRAESTDTQYF.

The V call is TRBV7-2, the J call TRBJ1-1; D gene uncertain. CDR3 size: 16 residues. Germline V gene data show CDR1 as SGHTA and CDR2 as FQGNSA. V was pared by 5 bases and J by 4 bases, with 20 bases between. The CDR3: CASSPLGNWAGTEAFF. DNA of the CDR3: TGTGCCAGCAGCCCCCTAGGAAATTGGGCGGGCACTGAAGCTTTCTTT.

This chain joins TRBV27 and TRBJ2-3; D call uncertain. Between the trimmed V and J ends, which lost 5 bases and 4 bases, there was a span of 4 bases. There are 11 residues in the CDR3. Per germline, CDR1 MNHEY and CDR2 SMNVEV (reference sequence). CDR3 DNA: TGTGCCAGCAGTCCTGCAGATACGCAGTATTTT. The encoded protein is CASSPADTQYF.